The present TCR beta chain was sequenced within a study of T cell responses to AZD1222 COVID-19 vaccine. Study-level information: Second-dose recipients at about 4 or about 12 weeks were treated as one pooled group. Study-wide results and caveats: The sample set comprised mostly white British donors with more females, and clonal diversity was possibly underestimated. Spike-specific TCR breadth and depth rose after two AZD1222 doses. Repertoires were obtained solely post-peak T cell response.

This clone appeared once. Its antigen remains unidentified. Germline V gene sequence: CDR1 MGHDK, CDR2 SYGVNS. The CDR3 contains 17 residues. The V segment lost 4 bases and the J segment 4 bases; nucleotides outside the gene matches: 6. Sequencing used immunoSEQ multiplex PCR; TCRdb keeps in-frame clones, though not all of them. Among tens of thousands of clones, over 60% were seen once, and the ten largest hold 12%. The input for sequencing was peripheral blood, taken on day 0 of AZD1222 vaccination. The sequence was obtained from an adult in good health. This chain connects TRBV25-1 to TRBJ2-1, with 14 bases lining up with TRBD2. The CDR3 is CASSVRTSGGTYNEQFF. Written as DNA, the CDR3 is TGTGCCAGCAGTGTAAGGACTAGCGGGGGGACTTACAATGAGCAGTTCTTC. Using reference TRBV25-1 and TRBJ2-1 for the parts outside the CDR3, the full variable domain is EADIYQTPRYLVIGTGKKITLECSQTMGHDKMYWYQQDPGMELHLIHYSYGVNSTEKGDLSSESTVSRIRTEHFPLTLESARPSHTSQYLCASSVRTSGGTYNEQFFGPGTRLTVL.